Listed here are 28 T cell receptor beta chains from one sample, sequenced in a study of T cells in women clearing cervical HPV infection. The data were produced by immunoSEQ multiplex PCR, yet TCRdb's version contains in-frame clones alone and is incomplete. This sample carries fewer than 40,000 clones, with approximately 6.8% going to the ten biggest clones. Source material: blood buffy coat. The receptors were sampled from a woman between 18 and 75 years old with a cervical HPV16 infection that either progressed to CIN3+ or cleared (not recorded which).

Details on this clone: The observed sequence ends 3 residues before the CDR3 terminus, with the missing tail filled in from the germline J gene. The V call is TRBV20-1, the J call TRBJ1-1; a weak D match, TRBD1 (5 bases). CDR1 is DFQATT and CDR2 is SNEGSKA in the germline V gene (reference sequence). CDR3 size: 16 residues. V was shortened by 3 bases and J by 3 bases, with 20 bases between the two germline ends. The DNA read from the CDR3 is TGCAGTGCTAGGACGGGACTGGGGCTATCTTACACTGAA. It translates to CSARTGLGLSYTE. The full-length CDR3 reads as CSARTGLGLSYTEAFF.

CDR3: CASSQDRGLYNEQFF. The part of the CDR3 DNA that was read is TGTGCCAGCAGCCAGGACAGGGGGCTGTACAATGAG. The genes are TRBV7-2 and TRBJ2-1, with 11 bases aligning to TRBD1. The read finishes 3 residues shy of the CDR3 end, and the germline J gene is used to complete it. There are 15 residues in the CDR3. Germline V gene sequence: CDR1 SGHTA, CDR2 FQGNSA. V shed 5 bases and J 4 bases; nucleotides not matched to a gene: 4.

With respect to this clone: The CDR3 end is not reached by the read, which stops 3 residues before it; the germline J gene fills it in. This sequence joins TRBV11-2 and TRBJ2-3; weak D call: TRBD2 (6 bases). V was pared by 1 base and J by 1 base, with 6 bases between. The CDR3 length is 14 residues. Germline V gene lookup returns CDR1 SGHAT and CDR2 FQNNGV. The CDR3 bases that were read are TGTGCCAGCAGCTTAGGCGGGGGCACAGATACG. This codes for CASSLGGGTDT. The entire CDR3 is CASSLGGGTDTQYF.

As concerns this clone: From the germline J gene comes the end of the CDR3, since the read stops 3 residues before it. Other nucleotide sequences in the sample specify the same CDR3. This chain links TRBV18 with TRBJ1-5; perhaps TRBD1 as D (6 bases). CDR1 and CDR2 from the germline V gene are KGHSH and LQKENI. The CDR3 has 16 amino acids. The V gene lost 2 bases and the J gene lost 0 bases, with 11 bases spanning the gap. The CDR3 here is CASSPEGHYSNQPQHF. Partial CDR3 DNA: TGTGCCAGCTCACCAGAGGGACATTATAGCAATCAGCCC.

Comment on this clone: The read halts 3 residues ahead of the CDR3 end, with the missing end drawn from the germline J gene. V and J are TRBV6-4 and TRBJ2-1, with a tentative D call TRBD1 (6 bases). Deletions cut 0 bases from V and 3 bases from J, with 9 bases between. CDR1 and CDR2 from the germline V gene are MRHNA and SNTAGT. This CDR3 spans 15 amino acids. The covered CDR3 bases are TGTGCCAGCAGTGACTCGGGGGCCCACTACAATGAG. It specifies CASSDSGAHYNE. The CDR3 in its entirety is CASSDSGAHYNEQFF.

To note about this clone: The CDR3 end lies 3 residues beyond the end of the read and is filled in from the germline J gene. The chain links TRBV12-3 or TRBV12-4 to TRBJ2-7, with D possibly being TRBD1 (5 bases). The V end was cut by 0 bases, the J end by 3 bases, with 9 bases between. This CDR3 region has 14 residues. CDR3 protein: CASSLAGPRYEQYF. CDR3 DNA, as far as it was read: TGTGCCAGCAGTTTAGCGGGGCCGCGCTACGAG.

Of note for this clone: From the germline J gene comes the end of the CDR3, since the read stops 3 residues before it. The chain links TRBV10-3 to TRBJ2-1; 10 nucleotides line up with TRBD1. V was pared by 7 bases and J by 3 bases, with 6 bases of the junction left unmatched. Germline CDR1 ENHRY, CDR2 SYGVKD. The CDR3 length is 15 residues. Here the CDR3 reads CAITRQGANYNEQFF. The CDR3 DNA, read in part, is TGTGCCATCACCAGACAGGGGGCGAACTACAATGAG.

As for this clone: Sequencing ends 3 residues short of the CDR3 end; the germline J gene provides the rest. The V call is TRBV7-3, the J call TRBJ2-7, with TRBD2 as a possible D gene (5 bases). In germline, CDR1 is SGHTA, CDR2 FQGTGA. V was shortened by 6 bases and J by 1 base, with 19 bases between the two germline ends. The CDR3 totals 16 residues. Partial CDR3 DNA: TGTGCCAGCAGTCCCTCTAGCCTTGAGGCGTCCTACGAG. Protein: CASSPSSLEASYE. Given in full, the CDR3 is CASSPSSLEASYEQYF. Variable domain in full (rest from reference TRBV7-3 and TRBJ2-7): GAGVSQTPSNKVTEKGKYVELRCDPISGHTALYWYRQSLGQGPEFLIYFQGTGAADDSGLPNDRFFAVRPEGSVSTLKIQRTERGDSAVYLCASSPSSLEASYEQYFGPGTRLTVT.

In the case of this clone: The read terminates 3 residues before the CDR3 end, so the remaining end is supplied by the germline J gene. The chain joins TRBV13 to TRBJ1-3, with unresolved D. Germline V gene sequence: CDR1 PRHDT, CDR2 FYEKMQ (reference sequence). This CDR3 has 12 amino acids. V gave up 3 bases and J gave up 2 bases, with 2 bases separating them. The CDR3 spells CASSFTGNTIYF. The CDR3 bases that were read are TGTGCCAGCAGCTTCACTGGAAACACC.

With regard to this clone: The read finishes 3 residues shy of the CDR3 end, and the germline J gene is used to complete it. The V call is TRBV6-2 or TRBV6-3, the J call TRBJ2-5; D might be TRBD2 (6 bases). The CDR3 is 16 residues long. CDR1 and CDR2 from the germline V gene are MNHEY and SVGEGT. V gave up 2 bases and J gave up 4 bases, with 17 bases separating them. The CDR3 DNA, read in part, is TGTGCCAGCAGTTACGATTCCACTAGCTGGGGAGAGACC. Translated, it gives CASSYDSTSWGET. The whole CDR3 sequence reads CASSYDSTSWGETQYF.

On this clone: The read ends 3 residues shy of where the CDR3 ends; the end is completed using the germline J gene. The chain combines TRBV10-3 with TRBJ1-1; 8 positions agree with TRBD1. Looked up from germline, CDR1 is ENHRY and CDR2 is SYGVKD. This CDR3 region has 15 residues. V trimming: 7 bases; J trimming: 1 base; junction bases outside the gene matches: 8. The CDR3 DNA, read in part, is TGTGCCATCAAAGTGATAGGGACAGGGAACACTGAA. The encoded protein is CAIKVIGTGNTE. In full, the CDR3 is CAIKVIGTGNTEAFF.

Concerning this clone: The read halts 3 residues ahead of the CDR3 end, with the missing end drawn from the germline J gene. The genes are TRBV7-2 and TRBJ1-2, with TRBD1 matching over 8 bases. Germline V gene sequence: CDR1 SGHTA, CDR2 FQGNSA. The junction had 4 bases not matched to a gene; V was cut back by 0 bases and J by 7 bases. This CDR3 contains 14 residues. Incomplete CDR3 DNA: TGTGCCAGCAGCTTAGCCCAGGGGGCAATTGGC. This encodes CASSLAQGAIG. The entire CDR3 is CASSLAQGAIGYTF.

Remarks on this clone: The read is 3 residues too short to cover the CDR3 end, so that end is filled in from the germline J gene. J is TRBJ2-7 and V is TRBV11-1; 7 bases line up with TRBD1. Germline CDR1 reads SGHAT; CDR2 reads FQDESV (reference sequence). The J segment lost 5 bases and the V segment lost 5 bases, leaving 6 bases of the junction unmatched. CDR3 length equals 13 residues. The CDR3: CASSVDRDHEQYF. CDR3 bases read: TGTGCCAGCAGCGTAGACAGGGATCACGAG.

The covered CDR3 bases are TGTGCCAGCAGCTTGACCAGGTGGGCCTACGAG. This translates into CASSLTRWAYE. The complete CDR3 protein is CASSLTRWAYEQYF. J is TRBJ2-7 and V is TRBV7-2; D unresolved. The read halts 3 residues ahead of the CDR3 end, with the missing end drawn from the germline J gene. The V and J ends lost 3 bases and 2 bases respectively, with 11 bases between them. The CDR3 sequence is 14 residues long. CDR1 is SGHTA, CDR2 FQGNSA, per germline.

Comment on this clone: Read coverage stops 3 residues before the CDR3 terminus; the germline J gene supplies the remainder. This sequence joins TRBV5-1 and TRBJ2-2; 10 bases map to TRBD2. The CDR3 runs to 14 residues. V was clipped by 5 bases and J by 7 bases; unmatched bases: 5. Germline V gives CDR1 SGHRS, CDR2 YFSETQ. The CDR3 protein is CASSRTSGVGELFF. The sequenced part of the CDR3 DNA is TGCGCCAGCAGTCGCACTAGCGGGGTCGGGGAG.

With respect to this clone: The CDR3 end falls 3 residues outside the read, so it is completed with the germline J gene. The chain recombines TRBV5-4 with TRBJ1-4; TRBD1 might be the D (5 bases). The germline gives CDR1 SGHNT, CDR2 YYREEE (reference sequence). The CDR3 is 15 amino acids. The CDR3 DNA, read in part, is TGTGCCAGCAGCGCTGGAGAGTCTGGGGCCAACGTA. Protein product: CASSAGESGANV. The CDR3 reads in full as CASSAGESGANVLFF. The whole variable domain, filled in from reference TRBV5-4 and TRBJ1-4, reads ETGVTQSPTHLIKTRGQQVTLRCSSQSGHNTVSWYQQALGQGPQFIFQYYREEENGRGNFPPRFSGLQFPNYSSELNVNALELDDSALYLCASSAGESGANVLFFGSGTQLSVL.

Notes on this clone: Read data end 3 residues before the CDR3 end; the end is taken from the germline J gene. The rearrangement uses TRBV6-1 and TRBJ1-3; D remains unclear. This CDR3 region has 15 residues. The V end was cut by 4 bases, the J end by 3 bases, with 13 bases between. The germline gives CDR1 MNHNS, CDR2 SASEGT. The covered CDR3 bases are TGTGCCAGCAGTGTGCAGGTGGCGCATGGAAACACC. This codes for CASSVQVAHGNT. The full CDR3 protein is CASSVQVAHGNTIYF.

On this clone itself: The sequence runs out 3 residues before the end of the CDR3; the remainder is reconstructed from the germline J gene. V and J are TRBV18 and TRBJ2-4; the D gene is possibly TRBD1 (6 bases). Germline CDR1 and CDR2: KGHSH and LQKENI. The CDR3 consists of 16 residues. Trimming removed 1 base from V and 8 bases from J, with 18 bases in between. The CDR3: CASSPLLQGLGDIQYF. The sequenced part of the CDR3 DNA is TGTGCCAGCTCACCACTCCTTCAGGGGTTGGGGGACATT.

On this clone itself: The CDR3 is cut off 3 residues early in the read; its end comes from the germline J gene. The chain employs TRBV7-2 and TRBJ1-3; no definite D call. The V end lost 3 bases, the J end lost 4 bases, and 10 bases lay between the germline ends. The CDR3 has 14 residues. Germline V gives CDR1 SGHTA, CDR2 FQGNSA. The CDR3 protein is CASSFAPGGNTIYF. CDR3 DNA, as far as it was read: TGTGCCAGCAGCTTCGCCCCCGGGGGAAACACC.

A word on this clone: The read terminates 3 residues ahead of where the CDR3 ends, so the germline J gene completes it. The chain carries TRBV7-3 and TRBJ2-3; D ambiguous. V shed 4 bases and J shed 1 base, with 15 bases lying between them. There are 16 residues in the CDR3. Germline CDR1 SGHTA, CDR2 FQGTGA. This chain's CDR3 is CASSSGMHLGTDTQYF. CDR3 DNA (partial): TGTGCCAGCAGCTCAGGAATGCACCTTGGCACAGATACG. Filled out from reference TRBV7-3 and TRBJ2-3, the complete variable domain reads GAGVSQTPSNKVTEKGKYVELRCDPISGHTALYWYRQSLGQGPEFLIYFQGTGAADDSGLPNDRFFAVRPEGSVSTLKIQRTERGDSAVYLCASSSGMHLGTDTQYFGPGTRLTVL.

Comment on this clone: The CDR3 end lies 3 residues beyond the end of the read and is filled in from the germline J gene. The chain is built from TRBV7-2 and TRBJ1-2, with 7 bases fitting TRBD1. This CDR3 comprises 14 residues. Germline lookup yields CDR1 SGHTA and CDR2 FQGNSA. Incomplete CDR3 DNA: TGTGCCAGCAGCTTAGGACAGGGACCCTACGAC. Residues: CASSLGQGPYD. The whole CDR3 sequence is CASSLGQGPYDYTF.

A note on this clone: The read terminates 3 residues before the CDR3 end, so the remaining end is supplied by the germline J gene. V usage is TRBV6-2 or TRBV6-3 and J usage is TRBJ1-1, with a weak D call TRBD1 (6 bases). The CDR3 covers 13 residues. The germline V gene encodes CDR1 MNHEY and CDR2 SVGEGT. The CDR3 region is CASSTGTFAEAFF. CDR3 DNA, as far as it was read: TGTGCCAGCAGTACGGGGACATTTGCGGAA.

Comment on this clone: The sequenced fragment ends 3 residues before the CDR3 boundary, so the rest is inferred from the germline J gene. The chain couples TRBV18 to TRBJ1-4; perhaps TRBD1 as D (5 bases). Germline V gene lookup returns CDR1 KGHSH and CDR2 LQKENI. Trimming took 0 bases from V and 5 from J, leaving 7 bases between them. The CDR3 covers 14 residues. CDR3 DNA, as far as it was read: TGTGCCAGCTCACCACCCACAGGCAATGAAAAA. It is translated as CASSPPTGNEK. The whole CDR3 protein is CASSPPTGNEKLFF.

Concerning this clone itself: The read ends 3 residues shy of where the CDR3 ends; the end is completed using the germline J gene. V and J are TRBV19 and TRBJ1-4, with a weak D call TRBD1 (5 bases). This CDR3 region has 14 residues. Germline assignment: CDR1 LNHDA and CDR2 SQIVND (reference sequence). V lost 6 bases to trimming and J lost 10 bases, with 18 bases between them. The CDR3 region is CASSATDLTGKLFF. The part of the CDR3 DNA that was read is TGTGCCAGTAGCGCGACCGACCTAACAGGAAAA.

Comment on this clone: One junction end disagrees with the germline gene, perhaps due to a read error. The read terminates 3 residues before the CDR3 end, so the remaining end is supplied by the germline J gene. The rearrangement joins TRBV7-3 to TRBJ2-1; D remains unclear. Germline values: CDR1 SGHTA, CDR2 FQGTGA. This CDR3 comprises 15 residues. The CDR3: CANSLAASSYNEQFF. The DNA read from the CDR3 is TGTGCCAACAGCTTGGCAGCGAGCTCCTACAATGAG.

The sequenced part of the CDR3 DNA is TGTGCCAAAAGAAGACAGGGGGACACCGGGGAG. It encodes CAKRRQGDTGE. The entire CDR3 reads CAKRRQGDTGELFF. The chain couples TRBV7-9 to TRBJ2-2; 9 nucleotides agree with TRBD1. Read sequence stops 3 residues before the CDR3 end, and the germline J gene provides the missing end. V dropped 10 bases and J dropped 3; count of bases not matched to a gene: 6. The CDR3 loop spans 14 amino acids. Germline V CDR1 and CDR2: SEHNR, FQNEAQ (reference sequence).

Points on this clone: With the read ending 3 residues before the CDR3 end, the germline J gene is used to fill in that end. The gene calls are TRBV5-4 and TRBJ2-7; 10 nucleotides line up with TRBD1. Looked up from germline, CDR1 is SGHNT and CDR2 is YYREEE (reference sequence). The V gene end was trimmed by 4 bases and the J gene end by 6 bases; junction bases not matched to a gene: 4. The CDR3 is made up of 13 amino acids. The CDR3 bases that were read are TGTGCCAGCAGCCGGGACAGGGGACTCGAG. Translated: CASSRDRGLE. In full, the CDR3 is CASSRDRGLEQYF.

Worth noting for this clone: The read terminates 3 residues ahead of where the CDR3 ends, so the germline J gene completes it. The gene calls are TRBV12-3 or TRBV12-4 and TRBJ2-7; D remains unclear. V was shortened by 6 bases and J by 4 bases, with 13 bases between the two germline ends. The length of the CDR3 is 13 residues. CDR3 amino acids: CASSVVLQYEQYF. The CDR3 bases that were read are TGTGCCAGCAGCGTAGTACTCCAATACGAG.